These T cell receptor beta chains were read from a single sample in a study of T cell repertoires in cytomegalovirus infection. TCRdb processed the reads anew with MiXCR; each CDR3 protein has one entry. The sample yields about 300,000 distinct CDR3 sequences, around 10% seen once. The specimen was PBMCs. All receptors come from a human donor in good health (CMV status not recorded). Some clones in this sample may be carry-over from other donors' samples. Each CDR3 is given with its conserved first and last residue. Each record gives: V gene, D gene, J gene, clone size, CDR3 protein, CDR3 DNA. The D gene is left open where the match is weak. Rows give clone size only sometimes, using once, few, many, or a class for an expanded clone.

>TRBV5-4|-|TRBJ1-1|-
CASSQGERNTEAFF
TGTGCCAGCAGCCAAGGGGAGAGGAACACTGAAGCTTTCTTT
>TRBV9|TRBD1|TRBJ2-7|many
CASSGGQGLHEQYF
TGTGCCAGCAGCGGAGGACAGGGTTTACACGAGCAGTACTTC
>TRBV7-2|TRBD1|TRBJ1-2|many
CASSITGGLGYTF
TGTGCCAGCAGCATCACAGGGGGCCTGGGCTACACCTTC
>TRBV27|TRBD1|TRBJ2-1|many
CASSLPTGGGNNEQFF
TGTGCCAGCAGTTTGCCGACAGGGGGCGGGAACAATGAGCAGTTCTTC
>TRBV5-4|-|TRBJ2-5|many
CASSARGEETQYF
TGTGCCAGCAGCGCCCGCGGGGAAGAGACCCAGTACTTC
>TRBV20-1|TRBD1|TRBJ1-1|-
CSVTGQGNTEAFF
TGCAGTGTCACGGGACAGGGGAACACTGAAGCTTTCTTT
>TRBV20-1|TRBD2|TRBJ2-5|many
CSGGTSGQETQYF
TGCAGTGGTGGGACTAGCGGACAAGAGACCCAGTACTTC
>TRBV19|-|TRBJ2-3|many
CASSPTRAASTDTQYF
TGTGCCAGTAGTCCCACCAGGGCCGCTAGCACAGATACGCAGTATTTT
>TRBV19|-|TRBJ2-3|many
CASSKQGPGDTQYF
TGTGCCAGTAGTAAGCAGGGGCCCGGAGATACGCAGTATTTT
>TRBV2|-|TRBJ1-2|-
CASSERRVTF
TGTGCCAGCAGTGAACGAAGAGTGACCTTC
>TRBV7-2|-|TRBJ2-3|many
CASSLGLRLSSTDTQYF
TGTGCCAGCAGCCTCGGACTGAGATTATCTAGCACAGATACGCAGTATTTT
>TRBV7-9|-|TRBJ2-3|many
CASSSASDTQYF
TGTGCCAGCAGCTCAGCGTCAGATACGCAGTATTTT
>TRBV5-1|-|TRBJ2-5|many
CASSSGGSGETQYF
TGCGCCAGCAGCTCCGGAGGATCTGGAGAGACCCAGTACTTC
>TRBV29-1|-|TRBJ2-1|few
CSVGGTPQSNEQFF
TGCAGCGTTGGTGGGACACCTCAATCCAATGAGCAGTTCTTC
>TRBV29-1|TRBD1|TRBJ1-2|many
CSPGQGIDGYTF
TGCAGCCCGGGACAGGGGATCGATGGCTACACCTTC
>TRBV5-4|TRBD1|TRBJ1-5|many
CASSEQGFNQPQHF
TGTGCCAGCTCCGAACAGGGGTTCAATCAGCCCCAGCATTTT
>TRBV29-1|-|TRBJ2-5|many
CSVEDKVGRETQYF
TGCAGCGTTGAAGATAAGGTTGGGAGGGAGACCCAGTACTTC
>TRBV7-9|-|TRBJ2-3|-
CASSLARWDGDTQYF
TGTGCCAGCAGCTTAGCGCGGTGGGACGGGGATACGCAGTATTTT
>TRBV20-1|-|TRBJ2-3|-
CSARANRGADTQYF
TGCAGTGCTAGAGCCAACAGAGGTGCAGATACGCAGTATTTT
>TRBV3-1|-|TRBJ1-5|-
CASSHGQKGPQHF
TGTGCCAGCAGCCATGGACAGAAAGGGCCCCAGCATTTT
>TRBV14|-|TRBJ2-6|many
CASSQETGSGANVLTF
TGTGCCAGCAGCCAAGAGACAGGCTCTGGGGCCAACGTCCTGACTTTC
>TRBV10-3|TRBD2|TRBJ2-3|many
CAIRGLATDTQYF
TGTGCCATCAGGGGACTAGCGACAGATACGCAGTATTTT
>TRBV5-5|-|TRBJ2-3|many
CASRPRLDTDTQYF
TGTGCCAGCAGGCCCAGGTTGGACACAGATACGCAGTATTTT
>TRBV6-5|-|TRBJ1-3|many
CASSYDRSGNTIYF
TGTGCCAGCAGTTACGATCGGTCCGGAAACACCATATATTTT
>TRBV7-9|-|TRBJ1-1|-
CASSLGGGRGNTEAFF
TGTGCCAGCAGCTTAGGGGGGGGGCGCGGGAACACTGAAGCTTTCTTT
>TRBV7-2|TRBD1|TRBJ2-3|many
CASSLRDRGHGQYF
TGTGCCAGCAGCTTACGGGACAGGGGGCATGGGCAGTATTTT
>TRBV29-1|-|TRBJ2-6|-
CSVEGGHATSGANVLTF
TGCAGCGTTGAAGGGGGGCACGCCACCTCTGGGGCCAACGTCCTGACTTTC
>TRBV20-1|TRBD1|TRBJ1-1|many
CSARNRGRLGEAFF
TGCAGTGCTAGAAACAGGGGGCGCCTGGGTGAAGCTTTCTTT
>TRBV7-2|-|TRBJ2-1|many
CASSFFKGIGEQFF
TGTGCCAGCAGCTTTTTCAAAGGGATCGGTGAGCAGTTCTTC
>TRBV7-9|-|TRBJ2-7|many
CASSVTGYEQYF
TGTGCCAGCAGTGTCACGGGGTACGAGCAGTACTTC
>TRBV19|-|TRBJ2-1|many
CASSIGAGGPSYNEQFF
TGTGCCAGTAGTATCGGCGCCGGGGGCCCTTCCTACAATGAGCAGTTCTTC
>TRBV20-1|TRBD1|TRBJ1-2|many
CSAEGGDRGPYGYTF
TGCAGTGCTGAAGGGGGGGACAGGGGGCCGTATGGCTACACCTTC
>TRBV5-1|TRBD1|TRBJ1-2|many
CASSPGQGMYGYTF
TGCGCCAGCAGCCCGGGACAGGGGATGTATGGCTACACCTTC
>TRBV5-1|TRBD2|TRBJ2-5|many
CASSLERGGPETQYF
TGCGCCAGCAGCCTCGAGCGGGGGGGCCCTGAGACCCAGTACTTC
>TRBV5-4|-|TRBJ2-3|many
CASSLSVGSTDTQYF
TGTGCCAGCAGCTTGTCGGTTGGGAGCACAGATACGCAGTATTTT
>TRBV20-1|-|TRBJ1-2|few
CSARVENGYTF
TGCAGTGCTAGAGTGGAAAATGGCTACACCTTC
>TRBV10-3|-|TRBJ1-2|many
CAIKGDLRLSNYGYTF
TGTGCCATCAAGGGGGACCTCAGGTTATCTAACTATGGCTACACCTTC
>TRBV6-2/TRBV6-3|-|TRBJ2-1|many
CASSYPSSYNEQFF
TGTGCCAGCAGTTACCCCAGCTCCTACAATGAGCAGTTCTTC
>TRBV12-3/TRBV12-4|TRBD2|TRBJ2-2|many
CASSLARNSGHTGELFF
TGTGCCAGCAGTTTAGCGCGTAATAGCGGGCACACCGGGGAGCTGTTTTTT
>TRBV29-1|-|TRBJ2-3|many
CSAVRGPDTQYF
TGCAGCGCCGTGAGGGGTCCAGATACGCAGTATTTT
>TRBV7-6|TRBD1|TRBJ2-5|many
CASSSPGQQETQYF
TGTGCCAGCAGCTCACCGGGACAGCAAGAGACCCAGTACTTC
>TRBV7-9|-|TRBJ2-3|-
CASSFRGGSTDTQYF
TGTGCCAGCAGCTTTAGGGGCGGGAGCACAGATACGCAGTATTTT
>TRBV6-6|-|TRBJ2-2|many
CASSFLWIGELFF
TGTGCCAGCAGTTTCTTGTGGATCGGGGAGCTGTTTTTT
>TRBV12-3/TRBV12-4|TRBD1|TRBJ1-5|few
CASSLAGNRGFNQPQHF
TGTGCCAGCAGTTTAGCGGGGAACAGGGGGTTCAATCAGCCCCAGCATTTT
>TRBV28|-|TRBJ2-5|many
CASSSNVETQYF
TGTGCCAGCAGTTCTAACGTGGAGACCCAGTACTTC
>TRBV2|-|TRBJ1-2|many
CASSGDQVSKSYTF
TGTGCCAGCAGTGGGGACCAGGTGTCCAAAAGCTACACCTTC
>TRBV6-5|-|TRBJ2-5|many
CASSRTGYPETQYF
TGTGCCAGCAGCCGAACAGGGTACCCGGAGACCCAGTACTTC
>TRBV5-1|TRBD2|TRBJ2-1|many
CASSFLAGGNEQFF
TGCGCCAGCAGCTTCCTAGCGGGGGGCAATGAGCAGTTCTTC